This T cell receptor beta chain was identified during a study of T cell responses to AZD1222 COVID-19 vaccine. The overall study: It was second doses at about 4 or about 12 weeks that were pooled.

Study-wide results and limits: Mostly white British, mostly female donors; authors suggested clonal diversity may be underestimated. Scientists sampled the repertoires only once the peak T cell response had passed. Following two doses of AZD1222, Spike-specific TCR breadth and depth rose.

Worth noting for this clone: The antigen is undetermined.

Repertoires were generated with immunoSEQ multiplex PCR, while TCRdb's copy carries only in-frame clones and drops some. Of fewer than 65,000 clones in the sample, about 79% were seen once. Germline V lookup: CDR1 SEHNR, CDR2 FQNEAQ (reference sequence). With 2 bases removed from V and 8 bases from J, the gap between germline ends came to 15 bases. The CDR3 extends over 15 amino acids. V and J are TRBV7-9 and TRBJ1-4; a weak D match, TRBD1 (5 bases). This specimen was peripheral blood, taken on day 0 of AZD1222 vaccination. This clonotype was obtained from an adult in good health. Here the CDR3 reads CASSLSGGRKEKLFF. CDR3 sequence (DNA): TGTGCCAGCAGCTTATCCGGGGGGAGGAAGGAAAAACTGTTTTTT. The full variable domain, completed using reference TRBV7-9 and TRBJ1-4, is DTGVSQNPRHKITKRGQNVTFRCDPISEHNRLYWYRQTLGQGPEFLTYFQNEAQLEKSRLLSDRFSAERPKGSFSTLEIQRTEQGDSAMYLCASSLSGGRKEKLFFGSGTQLSVL.